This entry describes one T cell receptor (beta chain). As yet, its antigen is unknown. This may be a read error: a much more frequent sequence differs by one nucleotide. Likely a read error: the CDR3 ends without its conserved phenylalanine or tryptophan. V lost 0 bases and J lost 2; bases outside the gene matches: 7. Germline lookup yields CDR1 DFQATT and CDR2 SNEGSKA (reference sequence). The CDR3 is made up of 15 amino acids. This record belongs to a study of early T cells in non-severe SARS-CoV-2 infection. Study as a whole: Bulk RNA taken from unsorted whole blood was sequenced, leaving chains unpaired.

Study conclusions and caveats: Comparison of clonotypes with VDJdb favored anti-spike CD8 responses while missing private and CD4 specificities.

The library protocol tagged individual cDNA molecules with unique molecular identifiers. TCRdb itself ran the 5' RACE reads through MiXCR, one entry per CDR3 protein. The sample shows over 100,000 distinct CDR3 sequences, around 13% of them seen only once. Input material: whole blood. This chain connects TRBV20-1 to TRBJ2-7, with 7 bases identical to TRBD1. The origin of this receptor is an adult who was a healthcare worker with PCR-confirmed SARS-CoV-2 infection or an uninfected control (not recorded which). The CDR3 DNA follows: TGCAGTGCTAGAGATAAAACAGGGGCCGCCTACGAGCAGTACTGC. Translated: CSARDKTGAAYEQYC.